This record looks at one T cell receptor beta chain sequence and its context. The data are from a study of blood T cell repertoires in COVID-19. On the study more broadly: COVID-19 samples from acute and convalescent phases originated in the United States, Italy and Spain. The analysed material was cDNA or gDNA that came from T cells, B-cell-depleted T cells, or PBMCs.

Original methodology: Cell counts per sample came from amplifying reference gene primers. The protocol was immunoSEQ multiplex PCR, while the TCRdb copy is restricted to in-frame clones and leaves out a portion. That table furnishes V, J and clone size, whereas the DNA furnished D and trimming. Of roughly 110,000 clones in the sample, 65% to 80% were seen once. V was cut by 5 bases and J by 2 bases, with 13 bases left in between. The length of the CDR3 is 15 residues. The germline V gene has CDR1 KGHDR and CDR2 SFDVKD. The sample taken for sequencing was peripheral blood. V and J are TRBV24-1 and TRBJ2-3; the D gene is possibly TRBD1 (6 bases). This clonotype was sampled from a man between 65 and 85 years old with acute or convalescent COVID-19. The CDR3 reads CATSGGTGHTDTQYF. The CDR3 DNA follows: TGTGCCACCAGTGGTGGTACAGGGCACACAGATACGCAGTATTTT.